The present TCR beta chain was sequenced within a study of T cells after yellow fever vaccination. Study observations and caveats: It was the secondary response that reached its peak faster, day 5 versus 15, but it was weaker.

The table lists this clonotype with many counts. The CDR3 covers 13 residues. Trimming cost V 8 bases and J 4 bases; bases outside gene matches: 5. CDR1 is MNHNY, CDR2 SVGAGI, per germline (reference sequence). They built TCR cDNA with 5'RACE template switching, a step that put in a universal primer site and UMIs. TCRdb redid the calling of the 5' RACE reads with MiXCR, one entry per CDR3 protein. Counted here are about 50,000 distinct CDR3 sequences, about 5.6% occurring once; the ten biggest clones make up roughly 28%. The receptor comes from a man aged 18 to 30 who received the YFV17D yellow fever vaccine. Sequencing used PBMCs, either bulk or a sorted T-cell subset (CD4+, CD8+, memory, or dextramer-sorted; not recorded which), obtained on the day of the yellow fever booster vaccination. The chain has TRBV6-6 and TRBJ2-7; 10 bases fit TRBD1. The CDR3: CASRDRGRYEQYF. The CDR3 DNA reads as TGTGCCAGCCGGGACAGGGGCCGGTACGAGCAGTACTTC.